This T cell receptor (beta chain) originates from a study of CDR3 diversity in severe acne. TCRdb called the PCR reads again in MiXCR, with one record for every CDR3 protein. The table has under 95,000 distinct CDR3 sequences, about 48% seen once. Germline CDR1 reads SGHKS; CDR2 reads YYEKEE (reference sequence). Trimming removed 0 bases from V and 1 base from J; junction bases left unmatched: 4. The CDR3 runs 17 residues. This receptor was obtained from a male donor in good health, serving as a control. The rearrangement joins TRBV5-5 to TRBJ2-2; 9 nucleotides match TRBD2. The sequenced sample consisted of blood. The chain's CDR3 is CASSLGLAEMNTGELFF. The CDR3 region has the DNA TGTGCCAGCAGCTTGGGACTAGCGGAGATGAACACCGGGGAGCTGTTTTTT.